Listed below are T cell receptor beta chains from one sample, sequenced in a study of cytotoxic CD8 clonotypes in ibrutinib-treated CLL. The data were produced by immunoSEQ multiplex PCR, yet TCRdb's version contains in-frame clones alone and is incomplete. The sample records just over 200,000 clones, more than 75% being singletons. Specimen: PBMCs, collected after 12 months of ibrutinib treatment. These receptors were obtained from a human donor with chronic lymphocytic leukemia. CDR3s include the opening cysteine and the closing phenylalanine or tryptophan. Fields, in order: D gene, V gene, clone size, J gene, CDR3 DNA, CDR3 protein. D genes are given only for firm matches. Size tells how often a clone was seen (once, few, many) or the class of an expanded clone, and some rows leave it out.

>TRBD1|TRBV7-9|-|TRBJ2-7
TGTGCCAGCAGCTTGAGCCCACAGGGGGAAGACGAGCAGTACTTC
CASSLSPQGEDEQYF
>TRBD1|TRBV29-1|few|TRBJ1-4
TGCAGCGCCGCAGGACAGGTCAATGAAAAACTGTTTTTT
CSAAGQVNEKLFF
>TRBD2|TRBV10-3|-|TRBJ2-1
TGTGCCATCAGTGAGTTTAGCGGGGGTGTGAATGAGCAGTTCTTC
CAISEFSGGVNEQFF
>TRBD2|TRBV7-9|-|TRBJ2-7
TGTGCCAGCAGCTCCCCCCTCGCGTCTAGCGGGCTCTCCTACGAGCAGTACTTC
CASSSPLASSGLSYEQYF
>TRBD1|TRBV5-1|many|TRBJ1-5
TGCGCCAGCAGCCCCGGAGGGACAGGGGTGTCTCAGCCCCAGCATTTT
CASSPGGTGVSQPQHF
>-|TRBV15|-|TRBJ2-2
TGTGCCACCAGCCAACCTCTCCGCCGGCAGGGCCTTTCCAGGAGCGGGGAGCTGTTTTTT
CATSQPLRRQGLSRSGELFF
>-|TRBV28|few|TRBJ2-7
TGTGCCAGCAATGACAGGCTCTACGAGCAGTACTTC
CASNDRLYEQYF
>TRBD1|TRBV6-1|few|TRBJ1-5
TGTGCCAGCAGTCAAGTAACAGGGGGCATGGGCCAGCCCCAGCATTTT
CASSQVTGGMGQPQHF
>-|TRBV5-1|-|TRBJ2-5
TGCGCCAGCAGCTACATGGCTAATCCAATGGAGACCCAGTACTTC
CASSYMANPMETQYF
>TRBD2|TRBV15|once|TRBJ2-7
TGTGCCACCAGCCCGGGACTAGCAGAGTACGAGCAGTACTTC
CATSPGLAEYEQYF
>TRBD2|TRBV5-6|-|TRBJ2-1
TGTGCCAGCAGCTTGCAACTAGCGACCTACAATGAGCAGTTCTTC
CASSLQLATYNEQFF
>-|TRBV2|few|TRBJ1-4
TGTGCCAGCAGTCTTTCGGCTCAGGCTAATGAAAAACTGTTTTTT
CASSLSAQANEKLFF
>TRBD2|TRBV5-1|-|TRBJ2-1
TGCGCCAGCAGCTTGGCCCCGAGCGGGAGGTACAATGAGCAGTTCTTC
CASSLAPSGRYNEQFF
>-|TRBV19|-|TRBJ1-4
TGTGCCAGTAGTTTGGGAGTGTATGAAAAACTGTTTTTT
CASSLGVYEKLFF
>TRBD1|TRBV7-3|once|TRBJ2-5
TGTGCCAGCAGCTTAGGGGGACAGATGGAGACCCAGTACTTC
CASSLGGQMETQYF
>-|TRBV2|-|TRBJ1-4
TGTGCCAGTGTGGTAGGAGGGGCAACTAATGAAAAACTGTTTTTT
CASVVGGATNEKLFF
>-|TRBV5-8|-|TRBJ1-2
TGTGCCAGCAGCTTAACCCGGGGAGGCTACACCTTC
CASSLTRGGYTF
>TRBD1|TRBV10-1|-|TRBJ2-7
TGCGCCAGCAGTAGGACAGGGGAGAGCGAGCAGTACTTC
CASSRTGESEQYF
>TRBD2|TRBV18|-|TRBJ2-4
TGTGCCAGCTCACCTCCCCTTGCGGGACTAGCGGGTACTGCCAAAAACATTCAGTACTTC
CASSPPLAGLAGTAKNIQYF
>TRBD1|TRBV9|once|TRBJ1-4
TGTGCCAGCAGCCCGCGGGGGACAGGGTCCCCGATCACTGAAAAACTGTTTTTT
CASSPRGTGSPITEKLFF
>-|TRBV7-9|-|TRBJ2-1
TGTGCCAGCAGCTCCCTTGGGGGGATATACAATGAGCAGTTCTTC
CASSSLGGIYNEQFF
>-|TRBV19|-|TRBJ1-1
TGTGCCAGTAGCCTTTCGGACGGAACGAACACTGAAGCTTTCTTT
CASSLSDGTNTEAFF
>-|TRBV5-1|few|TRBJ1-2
TGCGCCAGCAGCTTGGTCACCCCGACAACGTATGGCTACACCTTC
CASSLVTPTTYGYTF
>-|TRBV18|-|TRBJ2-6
TGTGCCAGCTCCCCCGCCGGGGTGGGGGCCAACGTCCTGACTTTC
CASSPAGVGANVLTF